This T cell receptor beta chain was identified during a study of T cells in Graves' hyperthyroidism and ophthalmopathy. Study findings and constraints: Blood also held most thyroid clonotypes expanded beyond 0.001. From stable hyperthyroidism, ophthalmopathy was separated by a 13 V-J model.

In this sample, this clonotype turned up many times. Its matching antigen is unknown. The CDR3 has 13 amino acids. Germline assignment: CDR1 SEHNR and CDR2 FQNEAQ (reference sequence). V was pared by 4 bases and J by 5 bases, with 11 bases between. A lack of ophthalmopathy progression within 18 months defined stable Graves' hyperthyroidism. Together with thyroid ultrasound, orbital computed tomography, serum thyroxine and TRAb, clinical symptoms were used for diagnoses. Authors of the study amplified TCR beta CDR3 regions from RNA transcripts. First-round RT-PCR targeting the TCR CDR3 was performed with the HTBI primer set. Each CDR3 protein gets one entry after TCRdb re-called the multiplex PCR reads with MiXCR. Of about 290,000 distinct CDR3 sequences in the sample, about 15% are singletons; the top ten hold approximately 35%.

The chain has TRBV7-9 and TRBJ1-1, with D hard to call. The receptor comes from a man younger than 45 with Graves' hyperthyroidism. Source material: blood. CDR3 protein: CASSSLVGTEAFF. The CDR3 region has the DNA TGTGCCAGCAGCTCCTTGGTGGGTACTGAAGCTTTCTTT.